This T cell receptor (beta chain) came from a study of blood T cells in healthy people across ages. Study-level results: Older age went with lower TCR beta diversity per million T cells, in a roughly linear way.

A J-beta primer mix and a sample-barcoded 5' primer were used in a second PCR of roughly 7 to 12 cycles. TCRdb re-called the 5' RACE reads with MiXCR, one entry per CDR3 protein. The sample includes hundreds of thousands of distinct CDR3 sequences, about 56% of them seen just once. Remarks on this clonotype: Its antigen remains unknown.

This CDR3 contains 15 residues. V dropped 5 bases and J dropped 4; count of bases not matched to a gene: 7. Sequencing was done on a sample of blood. This chain uses TRBV12-3 or TRBV12-4 with TRBJ2-3; 9 nucleotides agree with TRBD1. This TCR was sampled from a man aged 40-55 years in good health. In DNA form, the CDR3 reads TGTGCCAGCAGTCATGGGACAGGGCGATCAGATACGCAGTATTTT. Its protein is CASSHGTGRSDTQYF.